This TCR beta chain appears in the sequencing data of a study of PD-1 blockade in classical Hodgkin lymphoma. Trimming left V 7 bases short and J 8 bases short, with 18 bases between. This CDR3 has 13 amino acids. Germline CDR1 ENHRY, CDR2 SYGVKD. The time point was: cycle 4 day 1 (C4D1), after less than 7 weeks of nivolumab. Every patient had relapsed following autologous stem cell transplantation, and cohorts differed in brentuximab vedotin exposure. Complete response, partial response or progressive disease constituted the best responses recorded. The study, taken as a whole, reports: With CD4+ cells, TCR diversity rose significantly by C4D1, but not with CD8+ cells. Baseline diversity resembling that of newly diagnosed patients was seen in complete responders.

TCRdb's copy holds only in-frame clones and misses some; the assay was immunoSEQ multiplex PCR. The data show approximately 93,000 clones, around 80% seen once. Worth noting for this clone: Its antigen remains unidentified.

The TCR comes from a human donor with classical Hodgkin lymphoma. Sequences were derived from peripheral blood mononuclear cells (PBMCs), sampled before the fourth cycle of nivolumab. V is TRBV10-3 and J is TRBJ2-7; weak D call: TRBD2 (5 bases). This CDR3 reads CAITGSFSTQQYF. In nucleotides, the CDR3 is TGTGCCATCACGGGAAGCTTTTCTACGCAGCAGTACTTC.